The T cell receptor (beta chain) under discussion was sequenced for a study of T cell clonality in common variable immunodeficiency. General study findings and limits: In common variable immunodeficiency, TCR beta chains reportedly carried fewer deletions and N-nucleotide insertions.

CDR1 and CDR2 (germline): KGHSH, LQKENI. After removal of 1 base from V and 5 bases from J, the junction contained 11 bases not matched to a gene. The CDR3 spans 16 residues. Here immunoSEQ multiplex PCR was the method, and the copy in TCRdb shows in-frame clones only, minus some. The sample presents about 18,000 clones, none singletons. This clone was seen repeatedly, ten times or more. Its antigen is as yet unknown. Sequencing ends 3 residues short of the CDR3 end; the germline J gene provides the rest. No CVID subject was ill or on immunomodulatory drugs when sampled. Sequencing was done on a sample of peripheral blood mononuclear cells. The sequence derives from a human donor with common variable immunodeficiency. The J gene is TRBJ2-7, the V gene TRBV18; 7 bases match TRBD2. The CDR3 sequence: CASSPQGGRGSHEQYF. CDR3 DNA, as far as it was read: TGTGCCAGCTCACCACAAGGCGGGAGAGGGTCCCACGAG.